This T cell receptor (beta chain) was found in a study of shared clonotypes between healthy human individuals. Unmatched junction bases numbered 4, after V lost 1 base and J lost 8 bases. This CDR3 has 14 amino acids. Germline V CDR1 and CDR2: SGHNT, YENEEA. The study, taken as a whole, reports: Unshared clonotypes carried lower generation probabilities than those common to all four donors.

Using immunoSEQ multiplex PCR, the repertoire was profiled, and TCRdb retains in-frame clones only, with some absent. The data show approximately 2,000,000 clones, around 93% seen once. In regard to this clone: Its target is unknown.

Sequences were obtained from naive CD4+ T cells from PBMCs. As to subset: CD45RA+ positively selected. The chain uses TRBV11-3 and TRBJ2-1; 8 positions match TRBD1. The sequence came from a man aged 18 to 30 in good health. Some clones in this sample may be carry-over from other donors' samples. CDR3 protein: CASSLGAGGYEQFF. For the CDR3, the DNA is TGTGCCAGCAGCTTAGGTGCAGGGGGCTATGAGCAGTTCTTC.